This TCR beta chain was retrieved from a study of Ad26.COV2.S vaccination and SARS-CoV-2 variants. Comment on this clone: What it binds is unknown.

Treatment noted: some 20 received Ad26.COV2.S at low or high dose, single or two shots; about 5 received placebo; per-sample allocation not given. Sampling happened 63 days after the first vaccine or placebo injection. General observations from the study: Ad26.COV2.S recipients had broader spike-specific TCRs (P = 0.0014).

V lost 2 bases and J lost 2; bases outside the gene matches: 2. The CDR3 has 15 amino acids. CDR1 SNHLY and CDR2 FYNNEI come from the germline V gene. Generated by immunoSEQ multiplex PCR, the TCRdb table keeps only in-frame clones and is missing some. The table has some 640,000 clones, 89% seen once. The rearrangement joins TRBV2 to TRBJ2-3; 9 nucleotides match TRBD2. The sequence was collected from a person between 18 and 60 years old who received the Ad26.COV2.S COVID-19 vaccine or a placebo. The input for sequencing was peripheral blood, taken in a trial of Ad26.COV2.S vaccine versus placebo. The CDR3 is CASSELAGFTDTQYF. As DNA, the CDR3 is TGTGCCAGCAGTGAACTAGCGGGGTTCACAGATACGCAGTATTTT.